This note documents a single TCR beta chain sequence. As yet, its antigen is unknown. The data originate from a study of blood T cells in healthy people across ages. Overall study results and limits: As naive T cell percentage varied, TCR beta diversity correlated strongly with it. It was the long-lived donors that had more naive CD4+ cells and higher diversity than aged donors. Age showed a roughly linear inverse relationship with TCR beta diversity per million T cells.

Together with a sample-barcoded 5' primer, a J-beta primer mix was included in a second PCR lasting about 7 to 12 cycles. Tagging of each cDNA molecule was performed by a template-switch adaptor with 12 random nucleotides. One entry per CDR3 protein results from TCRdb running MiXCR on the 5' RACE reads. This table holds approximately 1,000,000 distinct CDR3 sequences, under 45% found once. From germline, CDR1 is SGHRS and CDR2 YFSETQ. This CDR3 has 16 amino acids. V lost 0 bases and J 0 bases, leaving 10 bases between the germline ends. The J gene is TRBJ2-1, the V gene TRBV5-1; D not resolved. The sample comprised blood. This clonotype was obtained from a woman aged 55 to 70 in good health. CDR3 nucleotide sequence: TGCGCCAGCAGCTTGGCCCAGTGGAGCTCCTACAATGAGCAGTTCTTC. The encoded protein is CASSLAQWSSYNEQFF.